This TCR beta chain was found in a study of beta chain features in type 1 diabetes. The study, taken as a whole, reports: Over-representation of high TCR-expressing cells was a possible consequence of cDNA sequencing.

Germline lookup yields CDR1 SEHNR and CDR2 FQNEAQ (reference sequence). The J segment lost 9 bases and the V segment lost 4 bases, leaving 9 bases of the junction unmatched. This CDR3 is built from 15 residues. Sequencing targeted expressed TCRB transcripts, as all isolated RNA had been reverse transcribed. The assay was immunoSEQ multiplex PCR, and TCRdb's table has in-frame clones only and misses some. Found here are under 350,000 clones, 8% of them singletons; the top ten hold approximately 1%. Regarding this clone: Its matching antigen is unknown.

The collection from each donor was one heparinised blood draw averaging roughly 0.11 L. Cells sorted by CD45RO/CCR7/CD25/CD127/CD95/CD27 comprised CD4+ naive, central memory, regulatory and stem cell-like memory cells. The sequenced sample was central memory CD4+ T cells from blood. This clonotype was obtained from a woman aged 18-29 years in good health. The V gene is TRBV7-9, the J gene TRBJ1-6; 7 nucleotides match TRBD1. For the CDR3, the DNA is TGTGCCAGCAGCTCCGACAGGGCGGGGACTTCACCCCTCCACTTT. Encoded protein: CASSSDRAGTSPLHF. Drawing the rest from reference TRBV7-9 and TRBJ1-6, the complete variable domain is DTGVSQNPRHKITKRGQNVTFRCDPISEHNRLYWYRQTLGQGPEFLTYFQNEAQLEKSRLLSDRFSAERPKGSFSTLEIQRTEQGDSAMYLCASSSDRAGTSPLHFGNGTRLTVT.